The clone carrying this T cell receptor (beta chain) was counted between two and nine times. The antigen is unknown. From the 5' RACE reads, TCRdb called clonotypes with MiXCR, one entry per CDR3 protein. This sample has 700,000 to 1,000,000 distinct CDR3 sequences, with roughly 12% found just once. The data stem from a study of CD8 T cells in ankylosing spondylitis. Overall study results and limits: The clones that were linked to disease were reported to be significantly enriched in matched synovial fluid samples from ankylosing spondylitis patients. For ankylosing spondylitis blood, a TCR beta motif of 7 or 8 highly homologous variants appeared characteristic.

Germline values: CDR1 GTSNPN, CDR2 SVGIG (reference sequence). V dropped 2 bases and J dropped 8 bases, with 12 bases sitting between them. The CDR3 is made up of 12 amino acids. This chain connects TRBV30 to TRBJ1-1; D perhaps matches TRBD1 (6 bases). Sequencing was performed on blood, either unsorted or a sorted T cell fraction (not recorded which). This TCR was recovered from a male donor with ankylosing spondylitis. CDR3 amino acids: CAWSPARGEAFF. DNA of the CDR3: TGTGCCTGGAGTCCCGCCAGGGGCGAAGCTTTCTTT. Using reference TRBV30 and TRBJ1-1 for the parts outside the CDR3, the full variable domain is SQTIHQWPATLVQPVGSPLSLECTVEGTSNPNLYWYRQAAGRGLQLLFYSVGIGQISSEVPQNLSASRPQDRQFILSSKKLLLSDSGFYLCAWSPARGEAFFGQGTRLTVV.